What follows are 9 T cell receptor beta chains derived from one specimen sequenced in a study of T cell responses to AZD1222 COVID-19 vaccine. Clones were read by immunoSEQ multiplex PCR, and TCRdb kept only the in-frame ones, dropping some. The sample yields around 130,000 clones, 75% to 90% seen once. The sequencing used peripheral blood, collected on day 0 of AZD1222 vaccination. Receptor source: an adult in good health.

V gene TRBV5-6 combines with J gene TRBJ1-6; D remains unclear. V lost 5 bases and J 0 bases, leaving 9 bases between the germline ends. The CDR3 runs to 15 residues. CDR1 is SGHDT, CDR2 YYEEEE, per germline. CDR3 nucleotide sequence: TGTGCCAGCAGACACAGAAGCTCCTATAATTCACCCCTCCACTTT. Its protein product is CASRHRSSYNSPLHF.

The chain employs TRBV19 and TRBJ1-4; tentatively, D is TRBD1 (6 bases). Per the germline V gene, CDR1 is LNHDA and CDR2 is SQIVND (reference sequence). This CDR3 comprises 14 residues. V was clipped by 6 bases and J by 7 bases, with 15 bases between them. For the CDR3, the DNA is TGTGCCAGTAGGATAACAGGGTTCGGTGAAAAACTGTTTTTT. It codes for CASRITGFGEKLFF.

The CDR3 bases are TGTGCCTTTGAAACAGGGGGCCCCGGGGAGCTGTTTTTT. Its protein is CAFETGGPGELFF. This chain uses TRBV30 with TRBJ2-2; 9 nucleotides line up with TRBD1. The V gene's germline CDR1 is GTSNPN and CDR2 SVGIG (reference sequence). CDR3 length: 13 residues. Trimming removed 7 bases from V and 6 bases from J; junction bases left unmatched: 6. The whole variable domain, remainder taken from reference TRBV30 and TRBJ2-2, is SQTIHQWPATLVQPVGSPLSLECTVEGTSNPNLYWYRQAAGRGLQLLFYSVGIGQISSEVPQNLSASRPQDRQFILSSKKLLLSDSGFYLCAFETGGPGELFFGEGSRLTVL.

This chain connects TRBV29-1 to TRBJ1-1, with unresolved D. Trimming pared 2 bases from V and 6 bases from J, leaving 4 bases between. There are 10 residues in the CDR3. The germline V gene encodes CDR1 SQVTM and CDR2 ANQGSEA. The DNA for the CDR3 is TGCAGCGTTGAAATCGCTGAAGCTTTCTTT. Protein sequence: CSVEIAEAFF.

This rearrangement joins TRBV2 to TRBJ2-3; 10 nucleotides match TRBD2. The CDR3 sequence is 16 residues long. Germline CDR1 SNHLY, CDR2 FYNNEI. The ends lost 7 bases at V and 3 bases at J; junction bases unmatched: 10. CDR3 protein: CASKGVSGGVTDTQYF. CDR3 sequence (DNA): TGTGCCAGCAAAGGAGTAAGCGGGGGGGTTACAGATACGCAGTATTTT.

J is TRBJ2-7 and V is TRBV30; TRBD1 matches at 10 bases. Germline V gives CDR1 GTSNPN, CDR2 SVGIG (reference sequence). The CDR3 has 14 residues. V was pared by 5 bases and J by 5 bases, with 9 bases of the junction left unmatched. The CDR3 reads CAWDRGTGDHEQYF. The CDR3 DNA follows: TGTGCCTGGGACCGCGGGACAGGGGATCACGAGCAGTACTTC.

The rearrangement links TRBV6-2 or TRBV6-3 to TRBJ2-3; D possibly corresponds to TRBD1 (5 bases). Germline V CDR1 and CDR2: MNHEY, SVGEGT. The CDR3 is 16 residues long. V was pared by 4 bases and J by 1 base, with 15 bases between. CDR3 residues: CASSFPGQGRTDTQYF. CDR3 in DNA: TGTGCCAGCAGTTTCCCAGGCCAGGGCCGCACAGATACGCAGTATTTT.

The table lists this clone with a count of one. The CDR3 DNA is TGCACCAGCAGCCAAGACAGGGCAGAGACCCAGTACTTC. Translating gives CTSSQDRAETQYF. The chain has TRBV1 and TRBJ2-5; the tabulated D call, TRBD1, remains unverified against the DNA. TRBV1 is deemed a pseudogene. The CDR3 length is 13 residues.

CDR3 region: CASSPISGQGVRQPQHF. CDR3 DNA sequence: TGTGCCAGCAGCCCCATCTCGGGACAGGGGGTTCGACAGCCCCAGCATTTT. This chain connects TRBV5-8 to TRBJ1-5, with 11 bases matching TRBD1. The V gene end was trimmed by 4 bases and the J gene end by 7 bases; junction bases not matched to a gene: 13. The CDR3 consists of 17 residues. CDR1 SGHTS and CDR2 YDEGEE come from the germline V gene.